The entry below describes one TCR beta chain. Its cognate antigen is unknown. Via MiXCR, TCRdb re-called the RACE reads, giving one row per CDR3 protein. The table shows roughly 380,000 distinct CDR3 sequences, with about 6% occurring only once. This specimen belongs to a study of human T cells and chemical hapten exposure. Study-wide points: PT1 expanded TCR numbers rose with patch test score.

V was shortened by 3 bases and J by 8 bases, with 9 bases between the two germline ends. The CDR3 runs to 11 residues. Germline loops: CDR1 SQVTM, CDR2 ANQGSEA. Indicated time point: patch test 2, 6 weeks after DPC sensitization. Treatment given: therapeutic diphenylcyclopropenone sensitization with weekly scalp DPC. This TCR derives from a woman between 18 and 29 years old with alopecia areata. Some clones in this sample may be carry-over from other donors' samples. The sequences come from whole blood, collected in connection with sensitization to the hapten diphenylcyclopropenone (DPC). This chain joins TRBV29-1 and TRBJ2-3; no definite D call. In DNA, the CDR3 is TGCAGCGTTGATAACCCCGGTACGCAGTATTTT. Encoded protein: CSVDNPGTQYF.